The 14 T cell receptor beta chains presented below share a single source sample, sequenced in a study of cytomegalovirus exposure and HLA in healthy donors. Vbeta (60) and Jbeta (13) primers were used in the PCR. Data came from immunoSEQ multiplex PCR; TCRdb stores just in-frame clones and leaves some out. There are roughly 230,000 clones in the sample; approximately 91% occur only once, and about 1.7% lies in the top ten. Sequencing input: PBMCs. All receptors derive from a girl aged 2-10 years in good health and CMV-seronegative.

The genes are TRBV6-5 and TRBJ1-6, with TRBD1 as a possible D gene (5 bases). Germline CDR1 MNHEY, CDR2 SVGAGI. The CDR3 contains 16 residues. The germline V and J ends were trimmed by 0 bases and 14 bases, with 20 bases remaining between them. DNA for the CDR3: TGTGCCAGCAGTTACTCGGCAGTACTCGGGGGGACGGCCCTCCACTTT. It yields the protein CASSYSAVLGGTALHF.

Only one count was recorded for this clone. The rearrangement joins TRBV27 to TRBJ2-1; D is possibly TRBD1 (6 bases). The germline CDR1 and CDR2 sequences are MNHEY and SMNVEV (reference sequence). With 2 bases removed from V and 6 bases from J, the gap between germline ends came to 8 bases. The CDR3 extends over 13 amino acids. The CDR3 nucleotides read TGTGCCAGCAGTTTAGGCAGGGGCAATGAGCAGTTCTTC. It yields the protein CASSLGRGNEQFF.

The CDR3, as DNA: TGTGCCAGCAGTTTATCGCGGACACGACACTCCTACAATGAGCAGTTCTTC. Translating gives CASSLSRTRHSYNEQFF. The chain is built from TRBV27 and TRBJ2-1; D is perhaps TRBD1 (5 bases). Trimming took off 0 bases at V and 0 bases at J, with 12 bases between the two ends. Germline V gives CDR1 MNHEY, CDR2 SMNVEV (reference sequence). This CDR3 has 17 amino acids.

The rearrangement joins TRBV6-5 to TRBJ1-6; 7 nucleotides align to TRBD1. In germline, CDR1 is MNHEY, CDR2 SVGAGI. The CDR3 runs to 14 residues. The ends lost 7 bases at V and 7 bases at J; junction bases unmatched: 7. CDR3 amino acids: CASTVGQLNSPLHF. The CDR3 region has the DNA TGTGCCAGCACCGTGGGACAGCTAAATTCACCCCTCCACTTT.

The CDR3 sequence is CASSLGDTGQAFF. As DNA, the CDR3 is TGTGCCAGCAGCTTGGGGGACACCGGACAAGCTTTCTTT. V gene TRBV5-6 combines with J gene TRBJ1-1; perhaps TRBD1 as D (6 bases). The CDR3 has 13 amino acids. With 0 bases removed from V and 9 bases from J, the gap between germline ends came to 12 bases. Germline assignment: CDR1 SGHDT and CDR2 YYEEEE.

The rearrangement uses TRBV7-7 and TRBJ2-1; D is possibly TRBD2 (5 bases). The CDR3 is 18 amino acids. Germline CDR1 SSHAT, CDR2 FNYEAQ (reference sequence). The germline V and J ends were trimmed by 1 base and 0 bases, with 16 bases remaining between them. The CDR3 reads CASSLGSGNTPSYNEQFF. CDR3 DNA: TGTGCCAGCAGCTTAGGAAGCGGTAATACCCCCTCCTACAATGAGCAGTTCTTC.

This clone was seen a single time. CDR3 coding DNA: TGTGCCAGCAGCCAATCCGTCCCAGCTAACTATGGCTACACCTTC. As protein: CASSQSVPANYGYTF. V is TRBV16 and J is TRBJ1-2; no clear D. The CDR3 contains 15 residues. V lost 0 bases to trimming and J lost 0 bases, with 8 bases between them. CDR1 and CDR2 from the germline V gene are KGHSY and FQNENV. Using reference TRBV16 and TRBJ1-2 for the parts outside the CDR3, the full variable domain is GEEVAQTPKHLVRGEGQKAKLYCAPIKGHSYVFWYQQVLKNEFKFLISFQNENVFDETGMPKERFSAKCLPNSPCSLEIQATKLEDSAVYFCASSQSVPANYGYTFGSGTRLTVV.

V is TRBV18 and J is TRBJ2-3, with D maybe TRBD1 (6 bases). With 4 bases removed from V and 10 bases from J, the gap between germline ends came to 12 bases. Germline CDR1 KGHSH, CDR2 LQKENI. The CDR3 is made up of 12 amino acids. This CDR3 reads CASSLQGYPQYF. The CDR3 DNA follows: TGTGCCAGCTCACTTCAGGGGTATCCGCAGTATTTT.

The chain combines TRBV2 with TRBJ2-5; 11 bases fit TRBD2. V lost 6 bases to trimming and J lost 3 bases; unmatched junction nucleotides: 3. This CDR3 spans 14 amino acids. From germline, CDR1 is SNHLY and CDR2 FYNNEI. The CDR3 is CASRDSGREETQYF. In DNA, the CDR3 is TGTGCCAGCAGGGATAGCGGGAGGGAAGAGACCCAGTACTTC.

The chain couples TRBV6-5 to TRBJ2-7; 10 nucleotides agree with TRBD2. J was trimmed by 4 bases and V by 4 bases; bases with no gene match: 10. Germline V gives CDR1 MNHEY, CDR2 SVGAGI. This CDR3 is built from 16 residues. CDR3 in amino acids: CASSSDLGLADYEQYF. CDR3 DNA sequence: TGTGCCAGCAGTTCAGACCTAGGACTAGCGGATTACGAGCAGTACTTC.

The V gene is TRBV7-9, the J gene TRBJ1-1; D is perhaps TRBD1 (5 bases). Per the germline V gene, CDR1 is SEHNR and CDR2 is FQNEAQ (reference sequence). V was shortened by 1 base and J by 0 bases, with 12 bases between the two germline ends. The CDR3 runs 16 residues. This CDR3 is CASSLVGGFMNTEAFF. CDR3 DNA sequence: TGTGCCAGCAGCTTAGTGGGGGGGTTCATGAACACTGAAGCTTTCTTT.

As DNA, the CDR3 is TGTGCCAGCAGCTCTGTTCCGGGACAGGGGAACACCGGGGAGCTGTTTTTT. Its protein is CASSSVPGQGNTGELFF. The chain has TRBV11-2 and TRBJ2-2, with 9 bases identical to TRBD1. V lost 4 bases and J lost 1; bases outside the gene matches: 7. The CDR3 loop spans 17 amino acids. Germline V gene sequence: CDR1 SGHAT, CDR2 FQNNGV. Full variable domain (remainder filled in from reference TRBV11-2 and TRBJ2-2): EAGVAQSPRYKIIEKRQSVAFWCNPISGHATLYWYQQILGQGPKLLIQFQNNGVVDDSQLPKDRFSAERLKGVDSTLKIQPAKLEDSAVYLCASSSVPGQGNTGELFFGEGSRLTVL.

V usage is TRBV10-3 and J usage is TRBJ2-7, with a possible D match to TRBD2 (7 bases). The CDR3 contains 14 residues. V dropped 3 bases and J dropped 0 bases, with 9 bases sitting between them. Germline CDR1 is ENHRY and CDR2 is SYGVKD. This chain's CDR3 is CAISEGGASYEQYF. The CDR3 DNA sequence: TGTGCCATCAGTGAAGGGGGGGCCTCCTACGAGCAGTACTTC.

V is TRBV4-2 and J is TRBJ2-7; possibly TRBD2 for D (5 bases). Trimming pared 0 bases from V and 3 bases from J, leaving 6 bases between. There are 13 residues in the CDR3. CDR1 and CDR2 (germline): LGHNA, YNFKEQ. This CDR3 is CASSQDTSYEQYF. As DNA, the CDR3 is TGTGCCAGCAGCCAAGATACTAGCTACGAGCAGTACTTC.